The 5 T cell receptor beta chains in this list originate from one sample, sequenced in a study of T cell responses to AZD1222 COVID-19 vaccine (dated by TCRdb to 2020 to 2022). The sample's time point label, decoded: baseline before first vaccination. Library creation used the immunoSEQ multiplex PCR assay. In TCRdb, the immuneACCESS table is reduced to in-frame sequences with V and J assigned. These tables do not hold every clone; where another copy was compared, an unresolved V gene accounts for under half, and the others remain unexplained. This sample is represented by approximately 180,000 clones; less than 90% of them were singletons. Approximately 1.6% of the sample is held by the ten biggest clonotypes. Source: peripheral blood, taken on day 0 of AZD1222 vaccination. The receptors shown here come from an adult in good health.

V and J are TRBV27 and TRBJ2-7; a possible D gene is TRBD2 (6 bases). Trimming took off 3 bases at V and 1 base at J, with 13 bases between the two ends. The germline V gene encodes CDR1 MNHEY and CDR2 SMNVEV (reference sequence). CDR3 size: 15 residues. In nucleotides, the CDR3 is TGTGCCAGCAGTTTCTGGCAGGGAGGATCCTACGAGCAGTACTTC. Amino acid sequence: CASSFWQGGSYEQYF.

The V call is TRBV27, the J call TRBJ1-4; possibly TRBD1 for D (5 bases). The CDR3 is 17 amino acids. V lost 5 bases to trimming and J lost 1 base, with 17 bases between them. The germline V gene encodes CDR1 MNHEY and CDR2 SMNVEV (reference sequence). The CDR3 DNA is TGTGCCAGCAGTCTAAAATATGGGGGAGGAACTAATGAAAAACTGTTTTTT. As protein: CASSLKYGGGTNEKLFF.

This chain connects TRBV28 to TRBJ1-5, with D maybe TRBD1 (5 bases). This CDR3 has 13 residues. Germline V gene data show CDR1 as MDHEN and CDR2 as SYDVKM. Trimming removed 7 bases at V and 3 bases at J, with 10 bases between. The CDR3 DNA is TGTGCCAGCACAGGGAATTACAATCAGCCCCAGCATTTT. Amino acids: CASTGNYNQPQHF.

The rearrangement links TRBV28 to TRBJ2-7; no definite D call. Trimming cost V 10 bases and J 6 bases, with 7 bases left between them. Germline V CDR1 and CDR2: MDHEN, SYDVKM. This CDR3 has 9 residues. The CDR3 region is CANRSEQYV. For the CDR3, the DNA is TGTGCCAATAGAAGCGAGCAGTACGTC.

The chain combines TRBV11-2 with TRBJ2-5; 16 nucleotides align to TRBD2. Germline CDR1 SGHAT, CDR2 FQNNGV. The J segment lost 5 bases and the V segment lost 7 bases, leaving 10 bases of the junction unmatched. The CDR3 runs 17 residues. CDR3 loop: CASTAQGLAGGRETQYF. The DNA for the CDR3 is TGTGCCAGCACCGCCCAGGGACTAGCGGGGGGGCGGGAGACCCAGTACTTC.